The next 27 T cell receptor beta chains were all read from a single sample in a study of beta chain features in type 1 diabetes. Expressed TCRB transcripts were sequenced, since all the RNA that had been isolated was reverse transcribed. Data came from immunoSEQ multiplex PCR; TCRdb stores just in-frame clones and leaves some out. This table has 300,000 to 350,000 clones, roughly 8% appearing once. Sequencing used central memory CD4+ T cells from blood. The receptors here all came from a woman between 18 and 30 years old in good health.

Notes on this clone: Additional DNA sequences in this sample encode the identical CDR3. The chain employs TRBV6-5 and TRBJ2-7; the match to TRBD1 covers 9 bases. J gave up 3 bases and V 2 bases, and 5 bases lay outside the gene matches. In germline, CDR1 is MNHEY, CDR2 SVGAGI. This CDR3 comprises 15 residues. The CDR3 region has the DNA TGTGCCAGCAGTTACGCAGACAGGGGGGGCTACGAGCAGTACTTC. Its protein product is CASSYADRGGYEQYF.

This clone has ten or more counts. An end of the junction does not agree with germline; a read error may underlie this. The chain joins TRBV25-1 to TRBJ2-3; a weak D match, TRBD2 (5 bases). The CDR3 is made up of 14 amino acids. Germline values: CDR1 MGHDK, CDR2 SYGVNS. Here the CDR3 DNA reads TGTGCCAGCAGTGAATATGCGGGCACCGATACGCAGTATTTT. This sequence encodes CASSEYAGTDTQYF.

This clone was seen repeatedly, ten times or more. The chain recombines TRBV9 with TRBJ2-3; TRBD2 matches at 7 bases. Germline loops: CDR1 SGDLS, CDR2 YYNGEE. The CDR3 extends over 12 amino acids. Trimming took 0 bases from V and 9 from J; bases not matched to a gene: 1. The CDR3 bases are TGTGCCAGCAGCGTAGGGGAGGGAACGCAGTATTTT. Amino acids: CASSVGEGTQYF.

J is TRBJ1-1 and V is TRBV28; D is undetermined. The CDR3 extends over 13 amino acids. Trimming cost V 3 bases and J 0 bases, with 5 bases left between them. Germline V gene lookup returns CDR1 MDHEN and CDR2 SYDVKM. The CDR3 spells CASSLPLNTEAFF. The CDR3 coding sequence is TGTGCCAGCAGTTTGCCACTGAACACTGAAGCTTTCTTT. Supplemented by reference TRBV28 and TRBJ1-1, the full variable domain reads DVKVTQSSRYLVKRTGEKVFLECVQDMDHENMFWYRQDPGLGLRLIYFSYDVKMKEKGDIPEGYSVSREKKERFSLILESASTNQTSMYLCASSLPLNTEAFFGQGTRLTVV.

This chain links TRBV20-1 with TRBJ1-2, with D unclear. The V and J ends lost 3 bases and 13 bases respectively, with 9 bases between them. The germline V gene has CDR1 DFQATT and CDR2 SNEGSKA (reference sequence). This CDR3 spans 9 amino acids. As DNA, the CDR3 is TGCAGTGCTAGTTCCAGAATCACCTTC. This gives the protein CSASSRITF.

The rearrangement joins TRBV28 to TRBJ1-1; weak D call: TRBD1 (5 bases). The CDR3 contains 13 residues. The V gene lost 3 bases and the J gene lost 7 bases, with 12 bases spanning the gap. Germline CDR1 and CDR2: MDHEN and SYDVKM. For the CDR3, the DNA is TGTGCCAGCAGTTTGTCACAGGACTATGAAGCTTTCTTT. Translation: CASSLSQDYEAFF.

This clone was found a few times. The identical CDR3 is also encoded by other nucleotide sequences in the sample. This rearrangement joins TRBV7-2 to TRBJ2-3; TRBD2 is a possible D gene (6 bases). This CDR3 spans 15 amino acids. Germline V CDR1 and CDR2: SGHTA, FQGNSA. The V gene lost 6 bases and the J gene lost 0 bases, with 13 bases spanning the gap. The CDR3 protein is CASSLDYTSTDTQYF. DNA of the CDR3: TGTGCCAGCAGTCTGGACTATACTAGCACAGATACGCAGTATTTT.

The chain joins TRBV6-6 to TRBJ1-2; 9 bases fit TRBD1. V lost 6 bases, J lost 6 bases, and 11 bases stayed unmatched. This CDR3 spans 15 amino acids. Germline V gene sequence: CDR1 MNHNY, CDR2 SVGAGI (reference sequence). DNA for the CDR3: TGTGCCAGCAGGCCCAGGACAGGGGAAATCCATGGCTACACCTTC. As protein: CASRPRTGEIHGYTF.

This clone was detected ten times or more. V usage is TRBV2 and J usage is TRBJ2-1, with 10 bases that match TRBD2. V dropped 5 bases and J dropped 8; count of bases not matched to a gene: 15. The V gene's germline CDR1 is SNHLY and CDR2 FYNNEI. The CDR3 loop spans 17 amino acids. CDR3 sequence (DNA): TGTGCCAGCAGTTATCGTGTTTCTAGCGGGAGTAGGGATGAGCAGTTCTTC. The encoded protein is CASSYRVSSGSRDEQFF.

This clone was detected a few times. The genes are TRBV7-6 and TRBJ2-5; TRBD1 matches at 8 bases. CDR1 is SGHVS, CDR2 FNYEAQ, per germline. The V segment lost 5 bases and the J segment 5 bases; nucleotides outside the gene matches: 4. The CDR3 is made up of 13 amino acids. CDR3 in amino acids: CASSLRQGETQYF. CDR3 nucleotide sequence: TGTGCCAGCAGCCTAAGACAGGGGGAGACCCAGTACTTC.

The sample holds a few counts of this clone. V is TRBV5-6 and J is TRBJ2-1, with D perhaps given as TRBD1 or TRBD2 (5 bases each). The CDR3 covers 14 residues. Trimming took 1 base from V and 6 from J, leaving 11 bases between them. Germline V gene data show CDR1 as SGHDT and CDR2 as YYEEEE. CDR3 in amino acids: CASSLFIGGNEQFF. The CDR3 region has the DNA TGTGCCAGCAGCTTGTTTATTGGGGGCAATGAGCAGTTCTTC.

J is TRBJ1-4 and V is TRBV14, with D possibly being TRBD1 (6 bases). Germline V gene lookup returns CDR1 SGHDN and CDR2 FVKESK. With 4 bases removed from V and 8 bases from J, the gap between germline ends came to 17 bases. This CDR3 region has 15 residues. The CDR3 here is CASSPSGARGEKLFF. The CDR3 coding sequence is TGTGCCAGCAGCCCCAGCGGAGCGAGGGGGGAAAAACTGTTTTTT.

Only a few counts were recorded for this clone. The V and J genes are TRBV28 and TRBJ2-1, with TRBD2 identical over 10 bases. V lost 5 bases to trimming and J lost 4 bases; unmatched junction nucleotides: 5. The germline CDR1 and CDR2 sequences are MDHEN and SYDVKM. CDR3 length: 15 residues. The CDR3 region is CASSPTSGVYNEQFF. For the CDR3, the DNA is TGTGCCAGCAGTCCAACTAGCGGGGTTTACAATGAGCAGTTCTTC.

The rearrangement links TRBV4-3 to TRBJ2-7; 10 positions match TRBD2. Germline loops: CDR1 LGHNA, CDR2 YSLEER. Unmatched junction bases numbered 8, after V lost 3 bases and J lost 6 bases. There are 15 residues in the CDR3. CDR3 loop: CASSQWKLAGSEQYF. The CDR3 nucleotides are TGCGCCAGCAGCCAGTGGAAACTAGCGGGAAGCGAGCAGTACTTC.

The CDR3 DNA reads as TGTGCCAGCAGCCAAGTTGGGGGGCACGAGACCCAGTACTTC. Its protein product is CASSQVGGHETQYF. The chain carries TRBV4-2 and TRBJ2-5, with D possibly called TRBD1 or TRBD2 (6 bases each). Per germline, CDR1 LGHNA and CDR2 YNFKEQ. The ends were cut back, 1 base at V and 5 bases at J, with 11 bases in the middle. CDR3 size: 14 residues.

The rearrangement uses TRBV6-1 and TRBJ1-1; 8 bases are a match to TRBD1. The CDR3 is 16 residues long. CDR1 and CDR2 from the germline V gene are MNHNS and SASEGT. The V and J ends lost 1 base and 4 bases, in that order; junction bases with no gene match: 8. Here the CDR3 DNA reads TGTGCCAGCAGTGAAGGTGTTTTGGGACAGGCCACTGAAGCTTTCTTT. Protein product: CASSEGVLGQATEAFF.

This clone has at least ten counts. J is TRBJ1-5 and V is TRBV5-4, with D hard to call. The length of the CDR3 is 13 residues. V shed 2 bases and J shed 3 bases, with 6 bases lying between them. CDR1 and CDR2 (germline): SGHNT, YYREEE (reference sequence). In DNA form, the CDR3 reads TGTGCCAGCAGCTTTCAGCCCAATCAGCCCCAGCATTTT. Translation: CASSFQPNQPQHF.

This clone was recorded a few times. This chain connects TRBV4-2 to TRBJ2-1; TRBD2 agrees at 10 bases. The trim removed 5 bases at V and 1 base at J, leaving 8 bases unmatched. Germline V CDR1 and CDR2: LGHNA, YNFKEQ. This CDR3 spans 17 amino acids. CDR3 nucleotides: TGTGCCAGCAGCTTCAGATCTAGCGGGAGTTCCTACAATGAGCAGTTCTTC. This gives the protein CASSFRSSGSSYNEQFF.

This clone turned up a few times. This chain uses TRBV15 with TRBJ1-2; maybe TRBD1 (5 bases). The CDR3 runs to 16 residues. Trimming took off 0 bases at V and 8 bases at J, with 19 bases between the two ends. Germline V gives CDR1 LNHNV, CDR2 YYDKDF (reference sequence). CDR3 protein: CATSRDRGGPSGGYTF. The CDR3 coding sequence is TGTGCCACCAGCAGAGATCGGGGGGGACCCAGTGGAGGCTACACCTTC.

The V call is TRBV5-6, the J call TRBJ2-1; tentatively, D is TRBD1 or TRBD2 (5 bases each). The ends were cut back, 1 base at V and 4 bases at J, with 18 bases in the middle. Per the germline V gene, CDR1 is SGHDT and CDR2 is YYEEEE. The CDR3 is made up of 17 amino acids. CDR3 residues: CASSLIIRDAGYNEQFF. The CDR3 nucleotides are TGTGCCAGCAGCTTGATTATCCGGGACGCGGGTTACAATGAGCAGTTCTTC.

At least ten counts were recorded for this clone. This rearrangement joins TRBV25-1 to TRBJ2-1; D is perhaps TRBD1 (5 bases). The length of the CDR3 is 16 residues. Germline V CDR1 and CDR2: MGHDK, SYGVNS. The germline V and J ends were trimmed by 3 bases and 7 bases, with 19 bases remaining between them. CDR3 in amino acids: CASSDPYRNRANEQFF. The CDR3 nucleotides are TGTGCCAGCAGTGACCCATACAGGAACCGTGCTAATGAGCAGTTCTTC.

This clone turned up a few times. The V gene is TRBV19, the J gene TRBJ1-4, with D uncertain. Per germline, CDR1 LNHDA and CDR2 SQIVND (reference sequence). This CDR3 spans 16 amino acids. V was cut by 5 bases and J by 7 bases, with 20 bases left in between. CDR3 in amino acids: CASSVSRSSMSEKLFF. In DNA form, the CDR3 reads TGTGCCAGTAGTGTCTCCCGGTCCTCGATGAGTGAAAAACTGTTTTTT. Looking up the rest from reference TRBV19 and TRBJ1-4 gives the full variable domain: DGGITQSPKYLFRKEGQNVTLSCEQNLNHDAMYWYRQDPGQGLRLIYYSQIVNDFQKGDIAEGYSVSREKKESFPLTVTSAQKNPTAFYLCASSVSRSSMSEKLFFGSGTQLSVL.

The chain employs TRBV7-6 and TRBJ2-7, with 10 bases identical to TRBD1. This CDR3 has 14 residues. The germline V gene has CDR1 SGHVS and CDR2 FNYEAQ. The V and J ends lost 3 bases and 2 bases, in that order; junction bases with no gene match: 1. The CDR3 here is CASSLGTGAYEQYF. Written as DNA, the CDR3 is TGTGCCAGCAGCTTGGGGACAGGGGCCTACGAGCAGTACTTC.

This clone was counted a few times. The V and J genes are TRBV25-1 and TRBJ1-2; a weak D match, TRBD1 (6 bases). Trimming shortened V by 7 bases and J by 4 bases, and 13 bases separated the two germline ends. This CDR3 is built from 13 residues. Germline CDR1 and CDR2: MGHDK and SYGVNS. The CDR3 is CASTEGGGYGYTF. The CDR3 nucleotides read TGTGCCAGCACCGAAGGGGGAGGCTATGGCTACACCTTC.

The table lists this clone with a few counts. The chain carries TRBV25-1 and TRBJ2-1, with 12 bases fitting TRBD1. Germline CDR1 MGHDK, CDR2 SYGVNS. V shed 1 base and J 16 bases; nucleotides not matched to a gene: 5. This CDR3 region has 13 residues. Written as DNA, the CDR3 is TGTGCCAGCAGTGAATCTAGGGGACAGGGGGCTTTCTTC. It yields the protein CASSESRGQGAFF.

This clone was seen a few times. The rearrangement links TRBV7-2 to TRBJ2-7; TRBD2 agrees at 7 bases. CDR3 length: 18 residues. After removal of 1 base from V and 0 bases from J, the junction contained 12 bases not matched to a gene. The V gene's germline CDR1 is SGHTA and CDR2 FQGNSA. The CDR3 reads CASSLGEGWEGLSYEQYF. The CDR3 bases are TGTGCCAGCAGCTTAGGTGAGGGTTGGGAGGGCCTCTCCTACGAGCAGTACTTC.

This clone was detected a few times. The chain employs TRBV6-5 and TRBJ2-7, with 14 bases matching TRBD2. CDR3 length equals 15 residues. Germline lookup yields CDR1 MNHEY and CDR2 SVGAGI. V was clipped by 6 bases and J by 5 bases; unmatched bases: 6. The DNA for the CDR3 is TGTGCCAGCAGCCCATGGACTAGCGGGAGGCACGAGCAGTACTTC. Translated: CASSPWTSGRHEQYF.